The 24 T cell receptor beta chains reported below all come from one sample, sequenced in a study of neurological immune-mediated disorders. Via MiXCR, TCRdb re-called the 5' RACE reads, giving one row per CDR3 protein. The sample lists around 76,000 distinct CDR3 sequences, about 9.4% seen once, with roughly 9% in the top ten. The time point was: longitudinal time-point 1 (baseline). The specimen was PBMCs. Receptors originate from a young man in good health.

This clonotype was picked up many times. The rearrangement uses TRBV7-8 and TRBJ1-1; TRBD1 matches at 9 bases. Looked up from germline, CDR1 is SGHVS and CDR2 is FQNEAQ. The junction had 3 bases not matched to a gene; V was cut back by 1 base and J by 3 bases. This CDR3 contains 15 residues. The CDR3 is CASSLEGTGYTEAFF. The CDR3 nucleotides read TGTGCCAGCAGCTTAGAAGGGACAGGGTACACTGAAGCTTTCTTT.

As concerns this clonotype: An end of the junction differs from the germline gene, which may be a read error. The rearrangement joins TRBV10-3 to TRBJ2-5; D unresolved. The DNA end favors TRBJ2-7, so the J call may be wrong. The V gene's germline CDR1 is ENHRY and CDR2 SYGVKD. This CDR3 comprises 13 residues. The CDR3 nucleotides read TGTTCCATCACAGTACAGCCAGCCTACGAGCAGTACTTC. It translates to CSITVQPAYEQYF.

In its sample, this clonotype was seen many times. CDR3 protein: CASGGLAGEGTGELFF. DNA for the CDR3: TGTGCCAGCGGGGGACTAGCGGGAGAGGGCACCGGGGAGCTGTTTTTT. The chain uses TRBV3-1 and TRBJ2-2; 14 bases are a match to TRBD2. CDR3 length: 16 amino acids. V was pared by 8 bases and J by 4 bases, with 6 bases of the junction left unmatched. CDR1 and CDR2 from the germline V gene are LGHDT and YNNKEL (reference sequence).

This clonotype came up many times. This chain uses TRBV28 with TRBJ2-7; maybe TRBD2 (6 bases). With 1 base removed from V and 2 bases from J, the gap between germline ends came to 6 bases. The CDR3 extends over 13 amino acids. Per germline, CDR1 MDHEN and CDR2 SYDVKM. This chain's CDR3 is CASSLLAAYEQYF. The CDR3 DNA sequence: TGTGCCAGCAGTTTATTAGCGGCCTACGAGCAGTACTTC.

This clonotype was observed many times. The genes are TRBV5-1 and TRBJ2-7; perhaps TRBD2 as D (6 bases). Looked up from germline, CDR1 is SGHRS and CDR2 is YFSETQ. Between the trimmed V and J ends, which lost 3 bases and 3 bases, there was a span of 16 bases. This CDR3 region has 15 residues. The CDR3 DNA is TGCGCCAGCAGCTCGAGGCCAACGGGGGACTACGAGCAGTACTTC. Translating it yields CASSSRPTGDYEQYF.

This clonotype has a count of ten or more. This chain joins TRBV5-6 and TRBJ2-5; D is unclear. CDR1 and CDR2 from the germline V gene are SGHDT and YYEEEE. This CDR3 is 14 amino acids long. Trimming removed 2 bases at V and 4 bases at J, with 12 bases between. The chain's CDR3 is CASSFNYLVETQYF. CDR3 DNA: TGTGCCAGCAGCTTTAACTATTTAGTAGAGACCCAGTACTTC.

This clonotype was counted many times. V gene TRBV9 combines with J gene TRBJ2-3; 8 positions agree with TRBD2. Germline V gene data show CDR1 as SGDLS and CDR2 as YYNGEE. The V gene end was trimmed by 4 bases and the J gene end by 11 bases; junction bases not matched to a gene: 15. CDR3 size: 15 residues. The CDR3 nucleotides read TGTGCCAGCAGCCCGAGCGGGAGTCTGCACAGAGGGCAGTATTTT. Encoded protein: CASSPSGSLHRGQYF. The full variable domain, in which reference TRBV9 and TRBJ2-3 provide the parts outside the CDR3, is DSGVTQTPKHLITATGQRVTLRCSPRSGDLSVYWYQQSLDQGLQFLIQYYNGEERAKGNILERFSAQQFPDLHSELNLSSLELGDSALYFCASSPSGSLHRGQYFGPGTRLTVL.

The table lists this clonotype with many counts. This chain uses TRBV20-1 with TRBJ2-7, with 13 bases matching TRBD2. The germline V gene has CDR1 DFQATT and CDR2 SNEGSKA (reference sequence). The CDR3 is made up of 15 amino acids. V gave up 6 bases and J gave up 2 bases; unmatched junction bases: 7. Written as DNA, the CDR3 is TGCAGTGCACAGAGGGGACTAGCGGGAACCTACGAGCAGTACTTC. Its protein is CSAQRGLAGTYEQYF.

This clonotype was seen ten or more times. This rearrangement joins TRBV20-1 to TRBJ1-5; 8 nucleotides line up with TRBD1. Germline lookup yields CDR1 DFQATT and CDR2 SNEGSKA (reference sequence). V lost 0 bases and J lost 0; bases outside the gene matches: 10. This CDR3 region has 18 residues. CDR3 protein: CSARDEGTGDYSNQPQHF. The CDR3 DNA follows: TGCAGTGCTAGAGATGAAGGGACAGGAGACTATAGCAATCAGCCCCAGCATTTT.

This clonotype was seen at least ten times. Written as DNA, the CDR3 is TGCGCCAGCAACCCCCCCGGGACTAGCGGATCTAAAAGCACAGATACGCAGTATTTT. Its translation is CASNPPGTSGSKSTDTQYF. The V call is TRBV5-1, the J call TRBJ2-3, with 11 bases lining up with TRBD2. The CDR3 totals 19 residues. Germline V CDR1 and CDR2: SGHRS, YFSETQ. Trimming cost V 6 bases and J 0 bases; bases outside gene matches: 15.

This clonotype showed up many times. V and J are TRBV27 and TRBJ2-1, with 7 positions matching TRBD1. The CDR3 is 15 amino acids. Unmatched junction bases numbered 7, after V lost 5 bases and J lost 3 bases. CDR1 MNHEY and CDR2 SMNVEV come from the germline V gene (reference sequence). The CDR3 region has the DNA TGTGCCAGCAGTCCTTATCGACAGGGCTACAATGAGCAGTTCTTC. The encoded protein is CASSPYRQGYNEQFF.

The table lists this clonotype with many counts. J is TRBJ2-5 and V is TRBV15, with a weak D call TRBD2 (7 bases). The CDR3 is made up of 16 amino acids. The V gene lost 0 bases and the J gene lost 1 base, with 12 bases spanning the gap. From germline, CDR1 is LNHNV and CDR2 YYDKDF (reference sequence). The CDR3 region has the DNA TGTGCCACCAGCAGAGATAGGGAGGGGGTCCAAGAGACCCAGTACTTC. This translates into CATSRDREGVQETQYF.

This clonotype was seen repeatedly, ten times or more. The V gene is TRBV12-3 or TRBV12-4, the J gene TRBJ2-7; 7 bases are a match to TRBD2. The CDR3 spans 17 residues. The V and J ends lost 4 bases and 0 bases, in that order; junction bases with no gene match: 12. DNA of the CDR3: TGTGCCAGCAGTTCGTCCCCTGGGGGGGGTAGCTCCTACGAGCAGTACTTC. Protein product: CASSSSPGGGSSYEQYF.

This clonotype was recorded at least ten times. This chain uses TRBV25-1 with TRBJ2-4, with 8 positions matching TRBD1. CDR1 and CDR2 (germline): MGHDK, SYGVNS. With V trimmed by 0 bases and J by 0 bases, 10 bases remained unmatched. The CDR3 sequence is 19 residues long. The CDR3 region has the DNA TGTGCCAGCAGTGAATATAGTGGCCAGGGGGCCGGAGCCAAAAACATTCAGTACTTC. As protein: CASSEYSGQGAGAKNIQYF.

This clonotype came up many times. This rearrangement joins TRBV18 to TRBJ2-4; no clear D. The CDR3 runs 12 residues. CDR1 is KGHSH and CDR2 is LQKENI in the germline V gene. V was cut by 2 bases and J by 3 bases, with 2 bases left in between. The CDR3 region is CASSPDKNIQYF. Here the CDR3 DNA reads TGTGCCAGCTCACCAGACAAAAACATTCAGTACTTC.

This clonotype was observed many times. V and J are TRBV6-2 or TRBV6-3 and TRBJ2-5, with D possibly being TRBD2 (5 bases). The CDR3 length is 13 residues. Trimming removed 5 bases at V and 8 bases at J, with 15 bases between. CDR1 and CDR2 from the germline V gene are MNHEY and SVGEGT. The CDR3 spells CASSPDGKSTQYF. The CDR3 DNA is TGTGCCAGCAGTCCGGACGGGAAAAGCACCCAGTACTTC.

In this sample, this clonotype turned up many times. The chain couples TRBV5-1 to TRBJ2-1; TRBD2 is a possible D gene (6 bases). This CDR3 spans 15 amino acids. Between the trimmed V and J ends, which lost 4 bases and 0 bases, there was a span of 11 bases. Per germline, CDR1 SGHRS and CDR2 YFSETQ. Here the CDR3 DNA reads TGCGCCAGCAGCAAAAGCGGGCTCTCCTACAATGAGCAGTTCTTC. It is translated as CASSKSGLSYNEQFF.

This clonotype appeared many times. The chain has TRBV7-9 and TRBJ2-1, with 9 bases lining up with TRBD1. The germline V gene encodes CDR1 SEHNR and CDR2 FQNEAQ (reference sequence). Germline trimming cut 2 bases from V and 7 bases from J; bases unmatched to any gene: 9. The CDR3 contains 16 residues. CDR3 sequence reads: CASSLTSGTGTNEQFF. Here the CDR3 DNA reads TGTGCCAGCAGCTTAACCTCCGGGACAGGGACGAATGAGCAGTTCTTC.

The table lists this clonotype with many counts. The chain joins TRBV12-3 or TRBV12-4 to TRBJ2-5, with TRBD2 identical over 8 bases. V lost 6 bases, J lost 5 bases, and 11 bases stayed unmatched. CDR3 length equals 15 residues. The CDR3 DNA sequence: TGTGCCAGCAGCTGGGTGGGACTAGGTCCCGAGACCCAGTACTTC. This encodes CASSWVGLGPETQYF.

This clonotype came up many times. V and J are TRBV5-1 and TRBJ2-2, with D possibly matching TRBD2 (5 bases). V was pared by 2 bases and J by 2 bases, with 10 bases between. CDR3 length: 15 residues. Germline values: CDR1 SGHRS, CDR2 YFSETQ. CDR3 DNA: TGCGCCAGCAGCTTAAGACTACCCAACACCGGGGAGCTGTTTTTT. Amino acids: CASSLRLPNTGELFF.

This clonotype has ten or more counts. J is TRBJ2-5 and V is TRBV29-1, with 14 bases aligning to TRBD2. Germline V CDR1 and CDR2: SQVTM, ANQGSEA. The V and J ends lost 6 bases and 4 bases, in that order; junction bases with no gene match: 10. CDR3 length: 16 amino acids. CDR3 nucleotide sequence: TGCAGCGTCACCGGGACTAGCGGGAGATCGTTAGAGACCCAGTACTTC. Translated, it gives CSVTGTSGRSLETQYF. The full variable domain, rest sourced from reference TRBV29-1 and TRBJ2-5, is SAVISQKPSRDICQRGTSLTIQCQVDSQVTMMFWYRQQPGQSLTLIATANQGSEATYESGFVIDKFPISRPNLTFSTLTVSNMSPEDSSIYLCSVTGTSGRSLETQYFGPGTRLLVL.

Many counts were recorded for this clonotype. V is TRBV7-8 and J is TRBJ2-1; D remains unclear. Germline CDR1 is SGHVS and CDR2 is FQNEAQ. This CDR3 is 16 amino acids long. The V end lost 1 base, the J end lost 12 bases, and 22 bases lay between the germline ends. DNA for the CDR3: TGTGCCAGCAGCTTAGTCGCGGCCCCTCCGGTCGTCGGGCAGTTCTTC. This translates into CASSLVAAPPVVGQFF.

This clonotype came up a few times. The chain combines TRBV20-1 with TRBJ1-1, with D perhaps TRBD1 (5 bases). Per the germline V gene, CDR1 is DFQATT and CDR2 is SNEGSKA (reference sequence). V shed 8 bases and J shed 7 bases, with 17 bases lying between them. The length of the CDR3 is 12 residues. Here the CDR3 DNA reads TGCAGTCGCCGGGCGCCCGGGGGTGAAGCTTTCTTT. Residues: CSRRAPGGEAFF.

This clonotype was seen at least ten times. The chain carries TRBV27 and TRBJ1-1; possibly TRBD1 for D (6 bases). V lost 1 base and J lost 3, with 12 bases in between. Germline CDR1 reads MNHEY; CDR2 reads SMNVEV (reference sequence). The CDR3 is 15 residues long. CDR3 residues: CASSLYPGADTEAFF. The CDR3 DNA reads TGTGCCAGCAGTTTATATCCGGGGGCGGACACTGAAGCTTTCTTT.